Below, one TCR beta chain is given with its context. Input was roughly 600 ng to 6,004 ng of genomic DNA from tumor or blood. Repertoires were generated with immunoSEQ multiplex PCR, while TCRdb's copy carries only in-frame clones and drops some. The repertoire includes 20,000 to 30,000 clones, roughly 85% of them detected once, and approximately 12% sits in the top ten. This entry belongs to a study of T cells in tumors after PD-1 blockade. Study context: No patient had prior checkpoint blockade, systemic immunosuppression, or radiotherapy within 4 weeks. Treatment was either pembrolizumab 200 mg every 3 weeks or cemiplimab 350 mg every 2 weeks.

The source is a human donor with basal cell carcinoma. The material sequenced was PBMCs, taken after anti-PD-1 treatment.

The CDR3 DNA is TGTGCCAGCAGTTCGAAACCCGGCTCCTATAATTCACCCCTCCACTTT. It yields the protein CASSSKPGSYNSPLHF. This sequence joins TRBV27 and TRBJ1-6; D is undetermined. The germline V gene has CDR1 MNHEY and CDR2 SMNVEV (reference sequence). The V and J ends lost 4 bases and 0 bases respectively, with 10 bases between them. This CDR3 spans 16 amino acids.